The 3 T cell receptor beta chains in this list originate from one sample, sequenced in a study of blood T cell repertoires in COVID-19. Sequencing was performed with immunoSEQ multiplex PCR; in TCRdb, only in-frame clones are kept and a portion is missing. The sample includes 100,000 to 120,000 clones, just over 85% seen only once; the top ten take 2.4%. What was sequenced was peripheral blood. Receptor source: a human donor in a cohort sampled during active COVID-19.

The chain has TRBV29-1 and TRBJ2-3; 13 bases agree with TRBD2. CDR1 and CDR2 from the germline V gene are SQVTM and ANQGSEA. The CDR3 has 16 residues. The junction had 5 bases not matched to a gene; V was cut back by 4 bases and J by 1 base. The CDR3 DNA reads TGCAGCGTTGCCGGACTAGCGGGAGTCCGCACAGATACGCAGTATTTT. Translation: CSVAGLAGVRTDTQYF.

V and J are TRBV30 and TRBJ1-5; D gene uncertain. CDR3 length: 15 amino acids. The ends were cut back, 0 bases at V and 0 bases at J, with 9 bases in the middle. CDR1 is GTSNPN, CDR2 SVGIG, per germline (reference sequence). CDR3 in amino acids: CAWSVAGNSNQPQHF. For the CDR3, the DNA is TGTGCCTGGAGTGTGGCGGGAAATAGCAATCAGCCCCAGCATTTT.

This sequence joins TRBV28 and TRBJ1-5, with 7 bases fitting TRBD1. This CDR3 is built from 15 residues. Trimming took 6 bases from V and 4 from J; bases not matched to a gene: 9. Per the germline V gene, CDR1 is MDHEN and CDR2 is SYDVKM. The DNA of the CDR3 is TGTGCCAGCAGCGGCCGGCGGGACAGAAATCAGCCCCAGCATTTT. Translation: CASSGRRDRNQPQHF.